This T cell receptor (beta chain) was observed in a study of radiation and T cells in renal cell carcinoma. Study as a whole: Nephrectomy followed 15 Gy stereotactic body radiation by 4 weeks.

Study results and limitations: Top tumor clonotypes rose in blood 2 weeks post-radiation, then contracted.

The length of the CDR3 is 17 residues. The germline V gene has CDR1 LNHDA and CDR2 SQIVND (reference sequence). Between the trimmed V and J ends, which lost 5 bases and 4 bases, there was a span of 22 bases. As for time point: blood 2 weeks post-SBRT. The treatment: 15 Gy SBRT to primary tumor, nephrectomy 4 weeks later. Serial blood draws occurred at baseline and 2 and 4 weeks post-SBRT. In regard to this clone: Its antigen is currently unknown.

The method was immunoSEQ multiplex PCR; TCRdb's version includes in-frame clones alone and lacks a portion of them. The top ten clones hold roughly 6.1% of a sample with roughly 60,000 clones, around three quarters of them seen once. V gene TRBV19 combines with J gene TRBJ2-3; D is unclear. The starting material was blood, obtained from a patient whose treatment included radiotherapy and nephrectomy. This clonotype was obtained from a man aged 60-69 years with renal cell carcinoma. The CDR3 reads CASSRSGSNGGADTQYF. CDR3 DNA: TGTGCCAGTAGTCGGTCAGGAAGCAACGGTGGAGCAGATACGCAGTATTTT.